These 22 T cell receptor beta chains were sequenced from one sample in a study of technical replicates of blood from several donors. Repertoires were generated with immunoSEQ multiplex PCR, while TCRdb's copy carries only in-frame clones and drops some. The table includes fewer than 80,000 clones, 65% to 90% detected once. Sequenced material: PBMCs. The source of these receptors is a human donor in good health. Some clones in this sample may be carry-over from other donors' samples.

The chain recombines TRBV30 with TRBJ1-2; D remains unclear. This CDR3 has 14 amino acids. With 0 bases removed from V and 2 bases from J, the gap between germline ends came to 10 bases. Germline V gene data show CDR1 as GTSNPN and CDR2 as SVGIG (reference sequence). The CDR3 is CAWSVLPLNYGYTF. CDR3 sequence (DNA): TGTGCCTGGAGTGTACTTCCACTAAACTATGGCTACACCTTC. The whole variable domain, remainder taken from reference TRBV30 and TRBJ1-2, is SQTIHQWPATLVQPVGSPLSLECTVEGTSNPNLYWYRQAAGRGLQLLFYSVGIGQISSEVPQNLSASRPQDRQFILSSKKLLLSDSGFYLCAWSVLPLNYGYTFGSGTRLTVV.

The chain has TRBV30 and TRBJ1-2; TRBD1 is a possible D gene (5 bases). This CDR3 has 11 amino acids. Germline V gives CDR1 GTSNPN, CDR2 SVGIG (reference sequence). CDR3 nucleotides: TGTGTTACTCGGGGGGGAGGTGGCTACACCTTC. It encodes CVTRGGGGYTF.

The chain combines TRBV27 with TRBJ2-7, with 8 bases fitting TRBD1. This CDR3 spans 13 amino acids. Looked up from germline, CDR1 is MNHEY and CDR2 is SMNVEV (reference sequence). The ends lost 6 bases at V and 2 bases at J; junction bases unmatched: 3. The CDR3 here is CASRGTGPYEQYF. CDR3 sequence (DNA): TGTGCCAGCAGGGGGACAGGTCCCTACGAGCAGTACTTC.

The chain recombines TRBV7-2 with TRBJ1-6; D remains ambiguous. Germline-derived CDR1 and CDR2 are SGHTA and FQGNSA. CDR3 size: 15 residues. The V end was cut by 5 bases, the J end by 7 bases, with 15 bases between. Here the CDR3 DNA reads TGTGCCAGCAGCGAGCGGTTCGTTACCAATTCACCCCTCCACTTT. Protein product: CASSERFVTNSPLHF. Full variable domain (outside the CDR3, taken from reference TRBV7-2 and TRBJ1-6): GAGVSQSPSNKVTEKGKDVELRCDPISGHTALYWYRQSLGQGLEFLIYFQGNSAPDKSGLPSDRFSAERTGGSVSTLTIQRTQQEDSAVYLCASSERFVTNSPLHFGNGTRLTVT.

The rearrangement joins TRBV4-3 to TRBJ2-1; D is perhaps TRBD1 (6 bases). Germline V gene data show CDR1 as LGHNA and CDR2 as YSLEER. The CDR3 consists of 15 residues. The germline V and J ends were trimmed by 0 bases and 4 bases, with 10 bases remaining between them. CDR3: CASSQERRGYNEQFF. The DNA for the CDR3 is TGCGCCAGCAGCCAAGAGCGCAGGGGTTACAATGAGCAGTTCTTC.

The chain combines TRBV18 with TRBJ2-7; 10 nucleotides line up with TRBD1. The CDR3 loop spans 13 amino acids. V shed 6 bases, J shed 4 bases, and the junction held 3 bases outside the gene matches. The V gene's germline CDR1 is KGHSH and CDR2 LQKENI. CDR3 residues: CASSTGGQYEQYF. For the CDR3, the DNA is TGTGCCAGCTCGACAGGGGGCCAATACGAGCAGTACTTC.

This clone was found a few times. This rearrangement joins TRBV7-2 to TRBJ1-6; tentatively, D is TRBD1 (5 bases). The CDR3 consists of 16 residues. The germline V gene encodes CDR1 SGHTA and CDR2 FQGNSA. The V end lost 1 base, the J end lost 7 bases, and 14 bases lay between the germline ends. For the CDR3, the DNA is TGTGCCAGCAGCTTAGGTAGGCTTGCAGGGAATTCACCCCTCCACTTT. This gives the protein CASSLGRLAGNSPLHF.

The chain carries TRBV19 and TRBJ1-2; D call uncertain. The CDR3 has 13 residues. Trimming pared 6 bases from V and 6 bases from J, leaving 14 bases between. The germline V gene has CDR1 LNHDA and CDR2 SQIVND (reference sequence). The CDR3 spells CASRGQRWDGYTF. For the CDR3, the DNA is TGTGCCAGTAGGGGTCAGAGGTGGGATGGCTACACCTTC.

The chain combines TRBV5-1 with TRBJ1-2; D remains ambiguous. The CDR3 spans 15 residues. The germline gives CDR1 SGHRS, CDR2 YFSETQ. Trimming took 1 base from V and 3 from J, leaving 13 bases between them. For the CDR3, the DNA is TGCGCCAGCAGCTTGAGCGCAGGAGGAGACTATGGCTACACCTTC. It is translated as CASSLSAGGDYGYTF. Using reference TRBV5-1 and TRBJ1-2 for the parts outside the CDR3, the full variable domain is KAGVTQTPRYLIKTRGQQVTLSCSPISGHRSVSWYQQTPGQGLQFLFEYFSETQRNKGNFPGRFSGRQFSNSRSEMNVSTLELGDSALYLCASSLSAGGDYGYTFGSGTRLTVV.

This chain uses TRBV7-9 with TRBJ1-1; D may be TRBD1 (5 bases). The CDR3 is 17 amino acids. The germline V and J ends were trimmed by 0 bases and 1 base, with 15 bases remaining between them. Germline assignment: CDR1 SEHNR and CDR2 FQNEAQ (reference sequence). Written as DNA, the CDR3 is TGTGCCAGCAGCTTAGCGGACCCGGGACTCACGAACACTGAAGCTTTCTTT. Translation: CASSLADPGLTNTEAFF.

CDR3 sequence reads: CASSRQMNTGELFF. CDR3 coding DNA: TGTGCCAGCAGTAGACAGATGAACACCGGGGAGCTGTTTTTT. The rearrangement links TRBV6-5 to TRBJ2-2, with a weak D call TRBD1 (5 bases). Germline CDR1 and CDR2: MNHEY and SVGAGI. The CDR3 consists of 14 residues. V dropped 5 bases and J dropped 1 base, with 8 bases sitting between them.

The chain is built from TRBV7-9 and TRBJ2-2, with D perhaps matching TRBD2 (5 bases). CDR1 and CDR2 from the germline V gene are SEHNR and FQNEAQ (reference sequence). Trimming stripped 4 bases from V and 2 bases from J, with 11 bases between. This CDR3 contains 15 residues. In nucleotides, the CDR3 is TGTGCCAGCAGCTACCCGGGAATCAACACCGGGGAGCTGTTTTTT. Its protein is CASSYPGINTGELFF.

The chain has TRBV7-8 and TRBJ2-7; perhaps TRBD2 as D (6 bases). V gave up 5 bases and J gave up 3 bases, with 17 bases separating them. This CDR3 is built from 15 residues. Germline CDR1 reads SGHVS; CDR2 reads FQNEAQ. The CDR3 DNA is TGTGCCAGCAGCCGGCTCGGGACTCCCCTCTACGAGCAGTACTTC. Protein product: CASSRLGTPLYEQYF. Using reference TRBV7-8 and TRBJ2-7 for the parts outside the CDR3, the full variable domain is GAGVSQSPRYKVAKRGQDVALRCDPISGHVSLFWYQQALGQGPEFLTYFQNEAQLDKSGLPSDRFFAERPEGSVSTLKIQRTQQEDSAVYLCASSRLGTPLYEQYFGPGTRLTVT.

The V gene is TRBV9, the J gene TRBJ2-2, with 7 bases lining up with TRBD1. Trimming removed 0 bases from V and 6 bases from J; junction bases left unmatched: 8. This CDR3 is built from 16 residues. Germline CDR1 and CDR2: SGDLS and YYNGEE. CDR3 sequence reads: CASSVDIGGAAGELFF. CDR3 DNA sequence: TGTGCCAGCAGCGTAGATATAGGGGGCGCCGCCGGGGAGCTGTTTTTT. The variable domain in full, completed from reference TRBV9 and TRBJ2-2, reads DSGVTQTPKHLITATGQRVTLRCSPRSGDLSVYWYQQSLDQGLQFLIQYYNGEERAKGNILERFSAQQFPDLHSELNLSSLELGDSALYFCASSVDIGGAAGELFFGEGSRLTVL.

The rearrangement joins TRBV5-4 to TRBJ2-7; D possibly corresponds to TRBD1 (5 bases). This CDR3 is built from 13 residues. In germline, CDR1 is SGHNT, CDR2 YYREEE (reference sequence). V shed 0 bases and J shed 6 bases, with 10 bases lying between them. CDR3 amino acids: CASSLGQGAEQYF. DNA of the CDR3: TGTGCCAGCAGCTTGGGGCAGGGCGCCGAGCAGTACTTC.

The chain recombines TRBV7-2 with TRBJ1-3, with D possibly being TRBD1 (5 bases). The germline V and J ends were trimmed by 8 bases and 2 bases, with 13 bases remaining between them. Germline lookup yields CDR1 SGHTA and CDR2 FQGNSA. The CDR3 loop spans 14 amino acids. The CDR3 loop reads CASAPGVAGNTIYF. The CDR3 DNA sequence: TGTGCCAGCGCACCGGGGGTGGCTGGAAACACCATATATTTT. The entire variable domain, with the rest obtained from reference TRBV7-2 and TRBJ1-3, is as follows: GAGVSQSPSNKVTEKGKDVELRCDPISGHTALYWYRQSLGQGLEFLIYFQGNSAPDKSGLPSDRFSAERTGGSVSTLTIQRTQQEDSAVYLCASAPGVAGNTIYFGEGSWLTVV.

The chain employs TRBV7-2 and TRBJ2-7; D uncertain. The CDR3 has 11 amino acids. With 5 bases removed from V and 4 bases from J, the gap between germline ends came to 6 bases. Germline-derived CDR1 and CDR2 are SGHTA and FQGNSA. CDR3 protein: CASSITYEQYF. The DNA for the CDR3 is TGTGCCAGCAGCATTACTTACGAGCAGTACTTC.

This sequence joins TRBV6-5 and TRBJ1-2; TRBD1 might be the D (5 bases). Trimming pared 6 bases from V and 8 bases from J, leaving 19 bases between. Germline values: CDR1 MNHEY, CDR2 SVGAGI. The CDR3 has 14 residues. In DNA form, the CDR3 reads TGTGCCAGCAGAAACCCGGGACTCAGGGAAGGCTACACCTTC. Residues: CASRNPGLREGYTF.

The gene calls are TRBV7-9 and TRBJ1-2; TRBD1 is a possible D gene (5 bases). This CDR3 spans 15 amino acids. V lost 5 bases to trimming and J lost 4 bases, with 17 bases between them. Germline CDR1 and CDR2: SEHNR and FQNEAQ (reference sequence). The CDR3: CASSPSPTESYGYTF. Written as DNA, the CDR3 is TGTGCCAGCAGCCCTTCCCCGACAGAAAGCTATGGCTACACCTTC.

The chain employs TRBV20-1 and TRBJ2-7; 8 bases are a match to TRBD2. The germline V gene encodes CDR1 DFQATT and CDR2 SNEGSKA (reference sequence). The junction had 9 bases not matched to a gene; V was cut back by 8 bases and J by 9 bases. The length of the CDR3 is 11 residues. In DNA, the CDR3 is TGCAGTCTATACGGGACTAGTATGCAGTACTTC. It codes for CSLYGTSMQYF.

The chain combines TRBV4-1 with TRBJ1-6; D gene unclear. Trimming shortened V by 0 bases and J by 7 bases, and 13 bases separated the two germline ends. This CDR3 has 16 amino acids. Germline loops: CDR1 MGHRA, CDR2 YSYEKL. DNA for the CDR3: TGCGCCAGCAGCCAAGATGGCGGGTCCCAAAATTCACCCCTCCACTTT. Encoded protein: CASSQDGGSQNSPLHF.

The chain couples TRBV5-1 to TRBJ2-1, with TRBD2 identical over 16 bases. Germline V CDR1 and CDR2: SGHRS, YFSETQ. V shed 3 bases, J shed 7 bases, and the junction held 10 bases outside the gene matches. The CDR3 contains 18 residues. CDR3 sequence (DNA): TGCGCCAGCAGCTCGGCCCCGGGACTAGCGGGGGGGGAGAATGAGCAGTTCTTC. Translated, it gives CASSSAPGLAGGENEQFF.